These 30 T cell receptor beta chains were sequenced from one sample in a study of blood T cell repertoires in COVID-19. This table comes from immunoSEQ multiplex PCR, and its TCRdb copy is limited to in-frame clones, with some not included. This sample yields 200,000 to 250,000 clones, of which around 90% are seen a single time; 3.7% belongs to the top ten. Material: PBMCs or T cells enriched from blood (not recorded which). The receptor set was obtained from a woman between 25 and 40 years old who had been exposed to COVID-19.

V is TRBV18 and J is TRBJ1-3; 7 nucleotides match TRBD1. The CDR3 consists of 18 residues. Germline CDR1 is KGHSH and CDR2 is LQKENI. The V gene end was trimmed by 0 bases and the J gene end by 0 bases; junction bases not matched to a gene: 8. CDR3 protein: CASSPPGWTGSSGNTIYF. Here the CDR3 DNA reads TGTGCCAGCTCACCACCGGGGTGGACAGGCAGCTCTGGAAACACCATATATTTT.

The V gene is TRBV4-1, the J gene TRBJ2-5; TRBD2 matches 8 bases. The CDR3 is made up of 15 amino acids. The germline CDR1 and CDR2 sequences are MGHRA and YSYEKL. The J segment lost 5 bases and the V segment lost 3 bases, leaving 8 bases of the junction unmatched. DNA for the CDR3: TGCGCCAGCAGCCAGGGTAGCGGGATTTGGGAGACCCAGTACTTC. Protein: CASSQGSGIWETQYF.

The chain uses TRBV20-1 and TRBJ2-1; D is undetermined. CDR3 length: 14 amino acids. The ends were cut back, 3 bases at V and 3 bases at J, with 12 bases in the middle. Germline V gene data show CDR1 as DFQATT and CDR2 as SNEGSKA (reference sequence). The CDR3 protein is CSASPTKNYNEQFF. As DNA, the CDR3 is TGCAGTGCTAGTCCAACTAAAAACTACAATGAGCAGTTCTTC.

This chain links TRBV3-1 (or the pseudogene TRBV3-2) with TRBJ2-7; TRBD2 matches 13 bases. V shed 4 bases and J 0 bases; nucleotides not matched to a gene: 3. CDR3 size: 16 residues. CDR1 and CDR2 from the germline V gene are LGHDT and YNNKEL (reference sequence). CDR3 region: CASSPGTSGISYEQYF. The CDR3 DNA reads as TGTGCCAGCAGCCCCGGGACTAGCGGGATCTCCTACGAGCAGTACTTC.

This clone was seen just once. The rearrangement joins TRBV11-1 to TRBJ2-7; D is perhaps TRBD1 (6 bases). This CDR3 comprises 14 residues. The germline V gene encodes CDR1 SGHAT and CDR2 FQDESV (reference sequence). Trimming stripped 0 bases from V and 3 bases from J, with 9 bases between. CDR3 loop: CASSLAGTNYEQYF. The DNA for the CDR3 is TGTGCCAGCAGCTTAGCCGGGACAAACTACGAGCAGTACTTC.

The rearrangement links TRBV23-1 to TRBJ2-4, with 8 bases fitting TRBD2. TRBV23-1 is treated as an ORF (open reading frame) with a function not yet certain. J was trimmed by 1 base and V by 2 bases; bases with no gene match: 7. CDR3 length equals 17 residues. CDR3 in amino acids: CASSQPGTSCAKNIQYF. In DNA form, the CDR3 reads TGCGCCAGCAGTCAACCCGGGACTAGTTGCGCCAAAAACATTCAGTACTTC.

The rearrangement links TRBV19 to TRBJ2-2; 9 nucleotides match TRBD2. The germline CDR1 and CDR2 sequences are LNHDA and SQIVND (reference sequence). The trim removed 6 bases at V and 1 base at J, leaving 3 bases unmatched. The length of the CDR3 is 15 residues. CDR3: CASRAGGGNTGELFF. The CDR3 DNA sequence: TGTGCCAGTAGAGCGGGAGGCGGGAACACCGGGGAGCTGTTTTTT.

The rearrangement uses TRBV14 and TRBJ1-3; the D is unclear. Trimming shortened V by 8 bases and J by 4 bases, and 18 bases separated the two germline ends. Germline V gene sequence: CDR1 SGHDN, CDR2 FVKESK. The length of the CDR3 is 15 residues. The CDR3 protein is CASSYGRMRGNTIYF. The CDR3 DNA reads TGTGCCAGCTCCTACGGGAGAATGAGAGGAAACACCATATATTTT.

The V and J genes are TRBV2 and TRBJ2-1; D is unclear. CDR3 size: 11 residues. Germline V CDR1 and CDR2: SNHLY, FYNNEI. V lost 8 bases and J 7 bases, leaving 9 bases between the germline ends. Here the CDR3 reads CASAYFNEQFF. CDR3 in DNA: TGTGCCAGCGCCTATTTTAATGAGCAGTTCTTC.

The chain couples TRBV24-1 to TRBJ2-2; tentative D call: TRBD2 (6 bases). Germline CDR1 reads KGHDR; CDR2 reads SFDVKD. The CDR3 covers 15 residues. V was shortened by 5 bases and J by 4 bases, with 13 bases between the two germline ends. The CDR3 coding sequence is TGTGCCACCAGTGTGGAGGGTGAGGTCACCGGGGAGCTGTTTTTT. As protein: CATSVEGEVTGELFF.

The chain uses TRBV10-3 and TRBJ2-7; 12 nucleotides agree with TRBD1. The CDR3 extends over 14 amino acids. The V and J ends lost 7 bases and 6 bases, in that order; junction bases with no gene match: 7. CDR1 is ENHRY, CDR2 SYGVKD, per germline. CDR3 sequence: CAIKGTGGDGEQYF. The CDR3 DNA reads TGTGCCATCAAGGGGACAGGGGGCGATGGCGAGCAGTACTTC.

The V gene is TRBV19, the J gene TRBJ2-1; 15 nucleotides line up with TRBD2. Germline trimming cut 4 bases from V and 7 bases from J; bases unmatched to any gene: 5. This CDR3 has 16 residues. Per the germline V gene, CDR1 is LNHDA and CDR2 is SQIVND (reference sequence). The CDR3 region has the DNA TGTGCCAGTAGTACTTGGACTAGCGGGAGGGATAATGAGCAGTTCTTC. This codes for CASSTWTSGRDNEQFF. The variable domain in full, with the rest retrieved from reference TRBV19 and TRBJ2-1, is DGGITQSPKYLFRKEGQNVTLSCEQNLNHDAMYWYRQDPGQGLRLIYYSQIVNDFQKGDIAEGYSVSREKKESFPLTVTSAQKNPTAFYLCASSTWTSGRDNEQFFGPGTRLTVL.

This sequence joins TRBV6-4 and TRBJ2-1; a weak D match, TRBD2 (6 bases). There are 15 residues in the CDR3. The germline gives CDR1 MRHNA, CDR2 SNTAGT. Deletions cut 2 bases from V and 4 bases from J, with 12 bases between. For the CDR3, the DNA is TGTGCCAGCAGTGACCGCCCGGGAGATTACAATGAGCAGTTCTTC. It yields the protein CASSDRPGDYNEQFF.

This chain joins TRBV6-5 and TRBJ2-3; 8 nucleotides agree with TRBD1. V lost 7 bases, J lost 7 bases, and 13 bases stayed unmatched. The germline V gene has CDR1 MNHEY and CDR2 SVGAGI. This CDR3 has 15 residues. CDR3 in DNA: TGTGCCAGCATACGGACAGGGAGCCCTCTGAATACGCAGTATTTT. Protein product: CASIRTGSPLNTQYF.

The V call is TRBV9, the J call TRBJ2-3, with D possibly being TRBD2 (5 bases). V was pared by 0 bases and J by 1 base, with 12 bases between. CDR1 is SGDLS, CDR2 YYNGEE, per germline. The CDR3 extends over 16 amino acids. CDR3 loop: CASSVGTRLRTDTQYF. The DNA of the CDR3 is TGTGCCAGCAGCGTAGGTACTAGGCTACGCACAGATACGCAGTATTTT.

The V gene is TRBV28, the J gene TRBJ1-1; 7 bases match TRBD1. CDR1 and CDR2 (germline): MDHEN, SYDVKM. The CDR3 length is 16 residues. The junction had 8 bases not matched to a gene; V was cut back by 0 bases and J by 4 bases. The CDR3 protein is CASSLWADRVITEAFF. CDR3 nucleotides: TGTGCCAGCAGTTTATGGGCCGACAGGGTCATCACTGAAGCTTTCTTT.

The rearrangement joins TRBV28 to TRBJ2-2, with 7 nucleotides matching TRBD2. Germline loops: CDR1 MDHEN, CDR2 SYDVKM. The CDR3 is 19 residues long. V shed 5 bases, J shed 1 base, and the junction held 16 bases outside the gene matches. The CDR3 spells CASSPRLAAALENTGELFF. In DNA form, the CDR3 reads TGTGCCAGCAGTCCTAGACTAGCCGCGGCCCTAGAGAACACCGGGGAGCTGTTTTTT.

The J gene is TRBJ2-2, the V gene TRBV7-3, with a weak D call TRBD1 (6 bases). Trimming removed 5 bases at V and 6 bases at J, with 22 bases between. The CDR3 has 17 residues. Looked up from germline, CDR1 is SGHTA and CDR2 is FQGTGA. The CDR3 spells CASSEGGLPNVAGELFF. The CDR3 region has the DNA TGTGCCAGCAGCGAAGGGGGTTTACCCAATGTAGCCGGGGAGCTGTTTTTT.

The chain carries TRBV24-1 and TRBJ2-3, with 10 bases that match TRBD2. Germline V gene sequence: CDR1 KGHDR, CDR2 SFDVKD. The V segment lost 12 bases and the J segment 0 bases; nucleotides outside the gene matches: 5. The CDR3 consists of 14 residues. The CDR3 here is CAAGLAESTDTQYF. CDR3 nucleotide sequence: TGTGCCGCCGGACTAGCGGAGAGCACAGATACGCAGTATTTT.

This chain connects TRBV2 to TRBJ1-1; D perhaps matches TRBD1 (5 bases). CDR1 and CDR2 from the germline V gene are SNHLY and FYNNEI. This CDR3 has 19 amino acids. Trimming took off 0 bases at V and 2 bases at J, with 22 bases between the two ends. This CDR3 reads CASSEAGPGLGVGNTEAFF. The CDR3 nucleotides are TGTGCCAGCAGTGAAGCAGGGCCGGGACTGGGAGTCGGTAACACTGAAGCTTTCTTT.

The chain employs TRBV18 and TRBJ2-3; D might be TRBD2 (5 bases). The CDR3 has 14 amino acids. The V end lost 4 bases, the J end lost 3 bases, and 11 bases lay between the germline ends. The germline V gene encodes CDR1 KGHSH and CDR2 LQKENI. CDR3: CASSLTEETDTQYF. CDR3 coding DNA: TGTGCCAGCTCACTAACGGAGGAAACAGATACGCAGTATTTT. Looking up the rest from reference TRBV18 and TRBJ2-3 gives the full variable domain: NAGVMQNPRHLVRRRGQEARLRCSPMKGHSHVYWYRQLPEEGLKFMVYLQKENIIDESGMPKERFSAEFPKEGPSILRIQQVVRGDSAAYFCASSLTEETDTQYFGPGTRLTVL.

V usage is TRBV6-5 and J usage is TRBJ2-2; 12 bases fit TRBD1. Germline loops: CDR1 MNHEY, CDR2 SVGAGI. There are 15 residues in the CDR3. V lost 6 bases, J lost 7 bases, and 6 bases stayed unmatched. Here the CDR3 DNA reads TGTGCCAGCAGGGGACAGGGGGCTTTTGGCGGGGAGCTGTTTTTT. Residues: CASRGQGAFGGELFF.

This sequence joins TRBV28 and TRBJ2-7, with 15 bases lining up with TRBD2. The V segment lost 4 bases and the J segment 4 bases; nucleotides outside the gene matches: 2. This CDR3 is built from 15 residues. CDR1 MDHEN and CDR2 SYDVKM come from the germline V gene. The CDR3 sequence: CASSSGTSGGYEQYF. Written as DNA, the CDR3 is TGTGCCAGCAGTTCTGGGACTAGCGGGGGGTACGAGCAGTACTTC.

The chain links TRBV10-2 to TRBJ2-7; D may be TRBD2 (5 bases). This CDR3 region has 13 residues. V was trimmed by 6 bases and J by 3 bases, leaving 12 bases between them. The germline V gene encodes CDR1 WSHSY and CDR2 SAAADI. The CDR3 is CASSASGLYEQYF. The CDR3 nucleotides read TGCGCCAGCAGCGCAAGCGGACTCTACGAGCAGTACTTC.

The rearrangement joins TRBV6-5 to TRBJ1-1; D is undetermined. The germline V gene encodes CDR1 MNHEY and CDR2 SVGAGI. The CDR3 spans 14 residues. The V end lost 7 bases, the J end lost 1 base, and 13 bases lay between the germline ends. The DNA of the CDR3 is TGTGCCAGCACGGGTACTACTGGGAACACTGAAGCTTTCTTT. Translation gives CASTGTTGNTEAFF.

The V and J genes are TRBV15 and TRBJ2-3; the D gene is possibly TRBD1 (6 bases). Germline values: CDR1 LNHNV, CDR2 YYDKDF (reference sequence). This CDR3 region has 16 residues. V dropped 0 bases and J dropped 4 bases, with 14 bases sitting between them. The CDR3 sequence: CATSRDGGSPPDTQYF. Written as DNA, the CDR3 is TGTGCCACCAGCAGAGATGGGGGCTCACCTCCAGATACGCAGTATTTT.

This chain connects TRBV4-1 to TRBJ1-1, with TRBD1 identical over 7 bases. Germline V gives CDR1 MGHRA, CDR2 YSYEKL. Germline trimming cut 1 base from V and 5 bases from J; bases unmatched to any gene: 4. The CDR3 consists of 14 residues. The CDR3 sequence is CASSQGQGGTEAFF. CDR3 nucleotide sequence: TGCGCCAGCAGCCAAGGACAGGGCGGTACTGAAGCTTTCTTT.

CDR3 amino acids: CASSILGDMETQYF. The CDR3 bases are TGTGCCAGTAGTATACTTGGGGACATGGAGACCCAGTACTTC. The gene calls are TRBV19 and TRBJ2-5; D possibly corresponds to TRBD1 (6 bases). Germline CDR1 LNHDA, CDR2 SQIVND (reference sequence). Trimming took 2 bases from V and 5 from J, leaving 12 bases between them. The CDR3 runs to 14 residues.

The rearrangement joins TRBV5-4 to TRBJ2-2; the D is unclear. CDR1 and CDR2 from the germline V gene are SGHNT and YYREEE (reference sequence). The V end was cut by 3 bases, the J end by 6 bases, with 3 bases between. The CDR3 length is 11 residues. CDR3 amino acids: CASSYSGELFF. The DNA of the CDR3 is TGTGCCAGCAGCTACTCCGGGGAGCTGTTTTTT.

This clone has a single count. The V gene is TRBV19, the J gene TRBJ1-1; 7 bases line up with TRBD1. Germline V gene sequence: CDR1 LNHDA, CDR2 SQIVND (reference sequence). CDR3 length equals 15 residues. The junction had 3 bases not matched to a gene; V was cut back by 2 bases and J by 0 bases. The CDR3 protein is CASSITGAMNTEAFF. CDR3 DNA: TGTGCCAGTAGTATAACAGGGGCGATGAACACTGAAGCTTTCTTT.